This T cell receptor (beta chain) was captured in a study of CD8 T cells in Susac syndrome. Germline V gives CDR1 SQVTM, CDR2 ANQGSEA. The CDR3 has 12 residues. V shed 6 bases and J 4 bases; nucleotides not matched to a gene: 1. The RNA, about 0.45 to 1 ug, was put through reverse transcription using random hexamers. TCRdb fed the immunoSEQ multiplex PCR reads into MiXCR, producing one record per CDR3 protein. Seen here are 100,000 to 150,000 distinct CDR3 sequences, 90% to 95% observed once, and the top ten hold more than 0.095%. Input material: CD4+ T cells from PBMCs. The receptor's source is a human donor in good health. This chain uses TRBV29-1 with TRBJ1-1; 11 nucleotides line up with TRBD1. In DNA, the CDR3 is TGCAGCGTCGGACAGGGGGCCACTGAAGCTTTCTTT. This encodes CSVGQGATEAFF.